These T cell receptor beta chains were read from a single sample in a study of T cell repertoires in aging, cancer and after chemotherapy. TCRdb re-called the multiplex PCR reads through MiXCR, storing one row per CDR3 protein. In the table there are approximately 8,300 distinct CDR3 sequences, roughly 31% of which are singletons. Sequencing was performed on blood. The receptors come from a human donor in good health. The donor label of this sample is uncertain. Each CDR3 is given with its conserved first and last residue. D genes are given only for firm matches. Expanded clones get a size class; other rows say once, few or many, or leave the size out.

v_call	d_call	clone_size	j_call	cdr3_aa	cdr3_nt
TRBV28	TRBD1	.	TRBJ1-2	CASSGRTGYGYTF	TGTGCCAGCAGTGGACGGACAGGGTATGGCTACACCTTC
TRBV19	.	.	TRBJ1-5	CASSSGRFFNQPQHF	TGTGCCAGTAGCAGCGGACGGTTCTTCAATCAGCCCCAGCATTTT
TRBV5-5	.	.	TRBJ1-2	CASSLEHREGGYTF	TGTGCCAGCAGCTTGGAGCACAGGGAGGGAGGCTACACCTTC
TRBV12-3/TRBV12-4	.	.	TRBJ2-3	CASRESLGTDTQYF	TGTGCCAGCAGGGAGAGCCTAGGTACAGATACGCAGTATTTT
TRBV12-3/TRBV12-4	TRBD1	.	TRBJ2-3	CASGDRGRADTQYF	TGTGCTAGTGGGGACAGGGGCAGGGCAGATACGCAGTATTTT
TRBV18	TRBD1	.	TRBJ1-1	CASSPSGGLGTEAFF	TGTGCCAGCTCACCTTCAGGGGGCCTCGGCACTGAAGCTTTCTTT
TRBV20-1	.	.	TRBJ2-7	CSASSRGRTYEQYF	TGCAGTGCTAGTAGCCGTGGTCGAACCTACGAGCAGTACTTC
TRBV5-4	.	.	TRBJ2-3	CASSSPGGENTQYF	TGTGCCAGCAGCTCGCCGGGCGGAGAGAATACGCAGTATTTT
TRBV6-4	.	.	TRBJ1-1	CASSDSRTANTEAFF	TGTGCCAGCAGTGACTCCAGGACGGCTAACACTGAAGCTTTCTTT
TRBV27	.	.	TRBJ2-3	CASTLGIGTDTQYF	TGTGCCAGCACCTTGGGCATTGGCACAGATACGCAGTATTTT
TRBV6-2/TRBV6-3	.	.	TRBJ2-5	CASSTPTQYF	TGTGCCAGCAGTACACCGACCCAGTACTTC
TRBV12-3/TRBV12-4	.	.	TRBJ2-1	CASTRSYNEQFF	TGTGCCAGTACTCGCTCCTACAATGAGCAGTTCTTC
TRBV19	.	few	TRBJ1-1	CASSMGKATEAFF	TGTGCCAGTAGCATGGGAAAAGCGACTGAAGCTTTCTTT
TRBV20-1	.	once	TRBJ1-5	CSAHLGGASQPQHF	TGCAGTGCTCATTTGGGGGGGGCGAGTCAGCCCCAGCATTTT
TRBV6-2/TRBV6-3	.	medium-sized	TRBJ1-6	CASTLGRYNSPLHF	TGTGCCAGCACCTTGGGACGGTATAATTCACCCCTCCACTTT
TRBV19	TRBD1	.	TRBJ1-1	CASSYDRGRPEAFF	TGTGCCAGTAGTTATGACAGGGGACGGCCTGAAGCTTTCTTT
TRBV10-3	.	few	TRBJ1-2	CATRELGTPYGYTF	TGTGCCACCAGGGAGTTGGGGACACCGTATGGCTACACCTTC
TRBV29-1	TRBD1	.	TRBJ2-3	CSVGTGRADTQYF	TGCAGCGTCGGGACAGGGAGGGCAGATACGCAGTATTTT
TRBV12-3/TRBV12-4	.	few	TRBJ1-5	CASSLDSHQPQHF	TGTGCCAGCAGTTTGGACAGTCATCAGCCCCAGCATTTT
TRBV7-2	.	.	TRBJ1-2	CASSLLPQGSYGYTF	TGTGCCAGCAGCTTACTACCCCAGGGCAGCTATGGCTACACCTTC
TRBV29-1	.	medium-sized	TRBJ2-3	CSVEKGGATDTQYF	TGCAGCGTTGAAAAGGGGGGGGCCACAGATACGCAGTATTTT
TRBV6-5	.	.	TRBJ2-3	CASSEQVTDTQYF	TGTGCCAGCAGTGAACAGGTTACAGATACGCAGTATTTT
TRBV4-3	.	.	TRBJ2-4	CASSQDLERAKNIQYF	TGCGCCAGCAGCCAAGATCTCGAGAGAGCCAAAAACATTCAGTACTTC
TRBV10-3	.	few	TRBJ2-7	CAISESLGPAGGYYEQYF	TGTGCCATCAGTGAGTCCTTGGGACCAGCAGGTGGATACTACGAGCAGTACTTC
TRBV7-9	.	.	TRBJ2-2	CASSPRLNPWELFF	TGTGCCAGCAGCCCCCGTCTTAACCCCTGGGAGCTGTTTTTT
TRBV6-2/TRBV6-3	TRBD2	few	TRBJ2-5	CASVRPPVGGGAVHLLETQYF	TGTGCCAGCGTACGTCCGCCTGTCGGCGGGGGGGCGGTCCATCTGTTAGAGACCCAGTACTTC
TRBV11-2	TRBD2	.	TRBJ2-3	CASSWTSGGTDTQYF	TGTGCCAGCAGCTGGACTAGCGGGGGGACAGATACGCAGTATTTT
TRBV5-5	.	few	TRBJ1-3	CASSLRWGQTGNTIYF	TGTGCCAGCAGCTTGAGGTGGGGGCAAACGGGAAACACCATATATTTT
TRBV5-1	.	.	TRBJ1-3	CASSLTGSAGNTIYF	TGCGCCAGCAGCTTGACAGGATCGGCTGGAAACACCATATATTTT
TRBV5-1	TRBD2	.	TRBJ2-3	CASAQRGSTDTQYF	TGCGCCAGCGCCCAGCGGGGGAGCACAGATACGCAGTATTTT
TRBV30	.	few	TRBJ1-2	CACPAGGAHYGYTF	TGTGCCTGCCCTGCGGGGGGCGCTCACTATGGCTACACCTTC
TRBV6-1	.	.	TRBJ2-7	CASSDGGQSYEEQYF	TGTGCCAGCAGTGACGGAGGACAGTCCTACGAAGAGCAGTACTTC
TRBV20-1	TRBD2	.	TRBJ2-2	CSARTSGGTSGGVDGELFF	TGCAGTGCTAGAACTTCGGGAGGGACTAGCGGGGGCGTTGACGGGGAGCTGTTTTTT
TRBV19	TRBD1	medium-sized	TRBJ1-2	CASSQGQGYGYTF	TGTGCCAGTAGCCAGGGACAGGGCTATGGCTACACCTTC
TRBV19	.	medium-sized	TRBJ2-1	CASSIGWRASRSYNEQFF	TGTGCCAGTAGTATTGGGTGGAGGGCAAGCAGGTCCTACAATGAGCAGTTCTTC
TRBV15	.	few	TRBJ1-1	CATSRDLRDTEAFF	TGTGCCACCAGCAGAGATTTGAGGGACACTGAAGCTTTCTTT
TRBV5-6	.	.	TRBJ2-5	CASSLRPRETQYF	TGTGCCAGCAGCTTGCGGCCGAGGGAGACCCAGTACTTC
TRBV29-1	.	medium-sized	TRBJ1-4	CSAEDGGNEKLFF	TGCAGCGCTGAGGACGGGGGTAATGAAAAACTGTTTTTT
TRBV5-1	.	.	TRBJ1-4	CASSLAGMGEKLFF	TGCGCCAGCAGCTTGGCGGGGATGGGAGAAAAACTGTTTTTT
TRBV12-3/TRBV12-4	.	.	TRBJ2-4	CASSLAGTKNIQYF	TGTGCCAGCAGTTTAGCGGGAACCAAAAACATTCAGTACTTC
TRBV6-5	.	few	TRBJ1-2	CASGSSPGYTF	TGTGCCAGCGGCTCCTCTCCCGGCTACACCTTC
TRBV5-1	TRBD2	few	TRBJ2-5	CASSTRLAGGGETQYF	TGCGCCAGCAGCACCCGACTAGCGGGGGGGGGAGAGACCCAGTACTTC
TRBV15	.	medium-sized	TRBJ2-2	CATSRDRGWDTGELFF	TGTGCCACCAGCAGAGATCGAGGGTGGGACACCGGGGAGCTGTTTTTT
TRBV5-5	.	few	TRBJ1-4	CASSLDPWGAPRGKLFF	TGTGCCAGCAGCTTGGACCCTTGGGGGGCGCCGCGGGGAAAACTGTTTTTT